This TCR beta chain was identified in a study of T-cell reconstitution after alpha-beta-depleted transplantation in children. For TCRbeta, the library was prepared with unique molecular identifiers. TCRdb passed the PCR reads through MiXCR, listing each CDR3 protein once. The sample lists approximately 200,000 distinct CDR3 sequences; 14% to 15% were seen once. Trimming took 7 bases from V and 2 from J, leaving 8 bases between them. CDR3 length: 11 residues. Germline-derived CDR1 and CDR2 are SQVTM and ANQGSEA. This clonotype has ten or more counts. The clonotype was recovered from a human donor who donated a stem cell graft to a child with acute lymphoblastic leukemia. The sample was PBMCs from the stem cell graft donor, taken from the stem cell graft. V is TRBV29-1 and J is TRBJ1-1; D is unresolved. The CDR3 DNA reads TGCAGCGGGACGGTAAACACTGAAGCTTTCTTT. This encodes CSGTVNTEAFF.